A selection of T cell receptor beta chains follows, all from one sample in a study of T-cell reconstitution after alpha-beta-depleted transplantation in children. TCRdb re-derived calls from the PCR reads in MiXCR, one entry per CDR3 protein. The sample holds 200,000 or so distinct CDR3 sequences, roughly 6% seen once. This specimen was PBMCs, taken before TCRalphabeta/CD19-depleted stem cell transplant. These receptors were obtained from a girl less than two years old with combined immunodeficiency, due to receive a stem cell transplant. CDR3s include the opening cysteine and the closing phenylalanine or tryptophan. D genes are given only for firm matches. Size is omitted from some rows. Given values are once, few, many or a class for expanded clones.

CDR3aa: CSASLPTSGNNEQFF
CDR3nt: TGCAGTGCTAGCCTCCCGACTAGCGGGAACAATGAGCAGTTCTTC
v_gene: TRBV20-1
j_gene: TRBJ2-1
d_gene: TRBD2
abundance: many

CDR3aa: CASSLVPDTEAFF
CDR3nt: TGTGCCAGCAGCTTAGTCCCGGACACTGAAGCTTTCTTT
v_gene: TRBV7-9
j_gene: TRBJ1-1
d_gene: NA
abundance: many

CDR3aa: CASSLEVGDTQYF
CDR3nt: TGTGCCAGCAGCTTAGAAGTTGGAGATACGCAGTATTTT
v_gene: TRBV7-6
j_gene: TRBJ2-3
d_gene: NA
abundance: many

CDR3aa: CSASNLPGMYSNQPQHF
CDR3nt: TGCAGTGCTAGCAACCTCCCAGGAATGTATAGCAATCAGCCCCAGCATTTT
v_gene: TRBV20-1
j_gene: TRBJ1-5
d_gene: NA
abundance: many

CDR3aa: CASSYGRGSEAFF
CDR3nt: TGTGCCAGCAGTTACGGGCGCGGCTCTGAAGCTTTCTTT
v_gene: TRBV6-2/TRBV6-3
j_gene: TRBJ1-1
d_gene: NA
abundance: many

CDR3aa: CASSSGTDYGYTF
CDR3nt: TGTGCCAGCAGCTCCGGGACAGACTATGGCTACACCTTC
v_gene: TRBV14
j_gene: TRBJ1-2
d_gene: TRBD1
abundance: many

CDR3aa: CASSPSPGYEQYF
CDR3nt: TGTGCCAGCAGCCCTAGTCCGGGCTACGAGCAGTACTTC
v_gene: TRBV7-9
j_gene: TRBJ2-7
d_gene: NA
abundance: many

CDR3aa: CASSQVRRWTAETQYF
CDR3nt: TGTGCCAGCAGCCAAGTCCGGAGGTGGACCGCGGAGACCCAGTACTTC
v_gene: TRBV14
j_gene: TRBJ2-5
d_gene: NA
abundance: many

CDR3aa: CASKEDRGNIQYF
CDR3nt: TGTGCCAGCAAAGAGGACAGGGGTAACATTCAGTACTTC
v_gene: TRBV21-1
j_gene: TRBJ2-4
d_gene: NA
abundance: many

CDR3aa: CSVVIDTQYF
CDR3nt: TGCAGCGTTGTCATAGATACGCAGTATTTT
v_gene: TRBV29-1
j_gene: TRBJ2-3
d_gene: NA
abundance: many

CDR3aa: CASSQALGTNRITEQFF
CDR3nt: TGCGCCAGCAGCCAAGCCCTCGGGACTAACCGAATTACGGAGCAGTTCTTC
v_gene: TRBV4-3
j_gene: TRBJ2-1
d_gene: TRBD2
abundance: NA

CDR3aa: CASSFLGGQGADEQFF
CDR3nt: TGTGCCAGCAGTTTTTTAGGCGGTCAGGGGGCAGATGAGCAGTTCTTC
v_gene: TRBV12-3/TRBV12-4
j_gene: TRBJ2-1
d_gene: TRBD1
abundance: many

CDR3aa: CASTGGIQDTQYF
CDR3nt: TGTGCCAGTACAGGGGGCATTCAAGATACGCAGTATTTT
v_gene: TRBV6-6
j_gene: TRBJ2-3
d_gene: TRBD1
abundance: many

CDR3aa: CASNLKGRPMNTEAFF
CDR3nt: TGTGCCAGCAACCTTAAAGGCAGGCCTATGAACACTGAAGCTTTCTTT
v_gene: TRBV21-1
j_gene: TRBJ1-1
d_gene: NA
abundance: many

CDR3aa: CASSPQTSGYNEQFF
CDR3nt: TGTGCTAGCAGCCCCCAGACTAGCGGATACAATGAGCAGTTCTTC
v_gene: TRBV7-7
j_gene: TRBJ2-1
d_gene: TRBD2
abundance: many

CDR3aa: CASSPTGYLRETQYF
CDR3nt: TGTGCCAGCAGCCCGACAGGGTATTTGAGAGAGACCCAGTACTTC
v_gene: TRBV28
j_gene: TRBJ2-5
d_gene: TRBD1
abundance: many

CDR3aa: CASSLYGAALYEQYF
CDR3nt: TGTGCCAGCAGTTTATACGGAGCGGCCCTCTACGAGCAGTACTTC
v_gene: TRBV12-3/TRBV12-4
j_gene: TRBJ2-7
d_gene: NA
abundance: many

CDR3aa: CSSREGVIYEQYF
CDR3nt: TGCAGTTCCCGCGAAGGGGTAATCTACGAGCAGTACTTC
v_gene: TRBV20-1
j_gene: TRBJ2-7
d_gene: NA
abundance: many

CDR3aa: CSARESGRLALYEQYF
CDR3nt: TGCAGTGCTAGAGAGAGTGGGAGACTAGCCCTCTACGAGCAGTACTTC
v_gene: TRBV20-1
j_gene: TRBJ2-7
d_gene: TRBD2
abundance: NA

CDR3aa: CASSLRSHTGELFF
CDR3nt: TGCGCCAGCAGCTTGAGGAGCCACACCGGGGAGCTGTTTTTT
v_gene: TRBV5-1
j_gene: TRBJ2-2
d_gene: NA
abundance: NA

CDR3aa: CASSPPNWETQYF
CDR3nt: TGTGCCAGCAGCCCCCCTAACTGGGAGACCCAGTACTTC
v_gene: TRBV7-2
j_gene: TRBJ2-5
d_gene: NA
abundance: many

CDR3aa: CSVEVTSAYNEQFF
CDR3nt: TGCAGCGTTGAAGTCACTAGCGCCTACAATGAGCAGTTCTTC
v_gene: TRBV29-1
j_gene: TRBJ2-1
d_gene: TRBD2
abundance: many

CDR3aa: CSGHDQLPDTQYF
CDR3nt: TGCAGCGGTCACGACCAACTCCCAGATACGCAGTATTTT
v_gene: TRBV29-1
j_gene: TRBJ2-3
d_gene: NA
abundance: many

CDR3aa: CASSWKSTSGGTFYNEQFF
CDR3nt: TGTGCCAGCAGCTGGAAGAGCACTAGCGGGGGGACCTTCTACAATGAGCAGTTCTTC
v_gene: TRBV11-2
j_gene: TRBJ2-1
d_gene: TRBD2
abundance: NA

CDR3aa: CASSSTGTKRKHHRGTEAFF
CDR3nt: TGTGCCAGCAGTTCTACCGGGACAAAGCGTAAACACCACCGAGGGACTGAAGCTTTCTTT
v_gene: TRBV28
j_gene: TRBJ1-1
d_gene: NA
abundance: many